This T cell receptor (beta chain) was obtained from a study of blood T cells in healthy people across ages. PCR was performed a second time for 7 to 11 cycles using a sample-barcoded 5' primer and a J-beta primer mix. Each cDNA molecule was tagged by a template-switch adaptor that had 12 random nucleotides. TCRdb re-called the 5' RACE reads with MiXCR, one entry per CDR3 protein. The data contain over a million distinct CDR3 sequences, 55% to 75% of them singletons. This clonotype was seen a single time. The germline CDR1 and CDR2 sequences are LGHDT and YNNKEL (reference sequence). Deletions cut 1 base from V and 9 bases from J, with 13 bases between. The CDR3 contains 15 residues.

This clonotype was obtained from a young man in good health. The sample consisted of blood. The rearrangement uses TRBV3-1 and TRBJ1-6; no reliable D call. The CDR3 bases are TGTGCCAGCAGCCAAGTTCCCAAGGTTGGTTCACCCCTCCACTTT. It specifies CASSQVPKVGSPLHF.